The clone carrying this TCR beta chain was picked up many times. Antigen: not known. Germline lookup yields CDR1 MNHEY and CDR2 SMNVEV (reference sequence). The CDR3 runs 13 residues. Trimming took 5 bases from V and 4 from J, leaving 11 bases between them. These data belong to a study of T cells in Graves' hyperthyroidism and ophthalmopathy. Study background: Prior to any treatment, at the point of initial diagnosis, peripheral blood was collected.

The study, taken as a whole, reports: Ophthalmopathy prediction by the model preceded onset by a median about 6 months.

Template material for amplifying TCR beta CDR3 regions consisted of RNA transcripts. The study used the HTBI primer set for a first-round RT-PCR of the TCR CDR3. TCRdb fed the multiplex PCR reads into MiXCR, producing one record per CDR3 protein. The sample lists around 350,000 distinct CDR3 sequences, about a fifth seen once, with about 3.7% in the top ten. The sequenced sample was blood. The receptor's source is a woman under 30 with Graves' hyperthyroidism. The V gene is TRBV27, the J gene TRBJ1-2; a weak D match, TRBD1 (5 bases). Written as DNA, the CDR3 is TGTGCCAGCAGTCAATCCAGGGCCTATGGCTACACCTTC. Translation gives CASSQSRAYGYTF.